This T cell receptor beta chain was found in a study of Graves' ophthalmopathy and Graves' hyperthyroidism. As for the study in general: The collection of peripheral blood took place at initial diagnosis, before any treatment. Overall study results and limits: Most thyroid clonotypes expanded beyond 0.001 frequency were also found in blood.

RNA served as the template for amplifying TCR beta CDR3 regions. Scientists carried out first-round RT-PCR using HTBI primers and then a second-round multiplex PCR. MiXCR was run by TCRdb on the multiplex PCR reads, yielding one entry per CDR3 protein. The sample comprises about 500,000 distinct CDR3 sequences, 13% to 15% of which are singletons, and 9.8% rests with the top ten. This clonotype was counted many times. The antigen is unknown. The sequence came from a woman in her 30s with Graves' ophthalmopathy. Source material: blood.

The CDR3 nucleotides read TGTGCCAGCAGATTCCTAGGAGGCTACACCTTC. Protein: CASRFLGGYTF. The gene calls are TRBV27 and TRBJ1-2; D uncertain. The germline CDR1 and CDR2 sequences are MNHEY and SMNVEV (reference sequence). The V and J ends lost 6 bases and 8 bases respectively, with 10 bases between them. The length of the CDR3 is 11 residues.